Described below is a single T cell receptor (beta chain) sequence and its context. The source of the sample is a study of T cell responses to AZD1222 COVID-19 vaccine. Measured with immunoSEQ multiplex PCR; TCRdb has only the in-frame clones, and not every one. The sample consists of roughly 70,000 clones, approximately 79% of them appearing once. The CDR3 is 15 amino acids. Trimming cost V 1 base and J 3 bases; bases outside gene matches: 1. CDR1 is SGHRS, CDR2 YFSETQ, per germline. The sample here was peripheral blood, taken on day 0 of MenACWY control vaccination. The receptor's source is an adult in good health. The chain employs TRBV5-1 and TRBJ2-2; 9 bases map to TRBD2. The CDR3 DNA reads as TGCGCCAGCAGCTTGAAGCGGGGGGACACCGGGGAGCTGTTTTTT. It translates to CASSLKRGDTGELFF.